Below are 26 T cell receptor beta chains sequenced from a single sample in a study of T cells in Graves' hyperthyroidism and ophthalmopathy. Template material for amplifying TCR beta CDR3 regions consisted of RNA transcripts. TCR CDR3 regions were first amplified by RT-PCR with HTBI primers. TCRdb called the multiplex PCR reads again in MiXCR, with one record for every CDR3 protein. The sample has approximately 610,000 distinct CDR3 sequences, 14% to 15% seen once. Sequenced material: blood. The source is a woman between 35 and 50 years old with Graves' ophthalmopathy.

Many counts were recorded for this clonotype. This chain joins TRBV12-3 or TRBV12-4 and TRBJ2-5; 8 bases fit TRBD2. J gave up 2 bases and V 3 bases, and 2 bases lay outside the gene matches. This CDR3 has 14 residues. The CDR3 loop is CASSFASGQETQYF. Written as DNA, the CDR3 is TGTGCCAGCAGTTTCGCTAGCGGGCAAGAGACCCAGTACTTC.

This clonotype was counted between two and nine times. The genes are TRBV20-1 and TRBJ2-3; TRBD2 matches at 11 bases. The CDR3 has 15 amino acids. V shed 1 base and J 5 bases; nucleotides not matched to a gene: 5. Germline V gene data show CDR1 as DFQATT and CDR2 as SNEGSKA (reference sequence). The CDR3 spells CSARGIAGGRDTQYF. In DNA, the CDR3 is TGCAGTGCTAGAGGCATAGCGGGAGGGCGAGATACGCAGTATTTT.

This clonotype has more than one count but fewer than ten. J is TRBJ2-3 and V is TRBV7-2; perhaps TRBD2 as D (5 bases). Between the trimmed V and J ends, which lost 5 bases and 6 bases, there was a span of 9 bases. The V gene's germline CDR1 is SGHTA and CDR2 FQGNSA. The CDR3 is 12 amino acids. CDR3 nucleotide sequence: TGTGCCAGCAGCCAATCGGGGGATACGCAGTATTTT. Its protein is CASSQSGDTQYF.

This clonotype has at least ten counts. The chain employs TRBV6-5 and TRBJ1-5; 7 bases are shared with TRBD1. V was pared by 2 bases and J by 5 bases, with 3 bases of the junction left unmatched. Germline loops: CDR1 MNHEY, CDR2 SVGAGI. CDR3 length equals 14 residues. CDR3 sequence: CASSYTGTDQPQHF. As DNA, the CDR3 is TGTGCCAGCAGTTACACAGGGACAGATCAGCCCCAGCATTTT.

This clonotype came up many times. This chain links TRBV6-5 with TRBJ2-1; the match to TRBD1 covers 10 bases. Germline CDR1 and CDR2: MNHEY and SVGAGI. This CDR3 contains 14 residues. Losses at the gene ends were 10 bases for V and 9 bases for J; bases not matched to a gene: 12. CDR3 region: CATAPGQGLGEQFF. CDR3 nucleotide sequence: TGTGCCACCGCGCCGGGACAGGGGTTAGGTGAGCAGTTCTTC.

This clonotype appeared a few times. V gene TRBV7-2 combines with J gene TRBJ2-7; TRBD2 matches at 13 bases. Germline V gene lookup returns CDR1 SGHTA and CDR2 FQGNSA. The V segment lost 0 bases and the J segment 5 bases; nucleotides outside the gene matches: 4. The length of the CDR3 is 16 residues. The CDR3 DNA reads TGTGCCAGCAGCTTAGCCGTACTAGCGGGAGGGAACGAGCAGTACTTC. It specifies CASSLAVLAGGNEQYF.

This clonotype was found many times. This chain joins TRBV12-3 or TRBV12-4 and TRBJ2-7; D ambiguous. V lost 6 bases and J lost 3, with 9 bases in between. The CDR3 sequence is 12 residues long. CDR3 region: CASRIGSYEQYF. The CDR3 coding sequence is TGTGCCAGCAGGATCGGCAGCTACGAGCAGTACTTC.

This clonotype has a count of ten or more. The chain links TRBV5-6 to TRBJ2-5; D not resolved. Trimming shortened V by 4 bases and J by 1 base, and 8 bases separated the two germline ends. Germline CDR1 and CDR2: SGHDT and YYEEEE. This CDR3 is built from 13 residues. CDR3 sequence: CASSRRIQETQYF. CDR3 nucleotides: TGTGCCAGCAGCCGACGGATCCAAGAGACCCAGTACTTC.

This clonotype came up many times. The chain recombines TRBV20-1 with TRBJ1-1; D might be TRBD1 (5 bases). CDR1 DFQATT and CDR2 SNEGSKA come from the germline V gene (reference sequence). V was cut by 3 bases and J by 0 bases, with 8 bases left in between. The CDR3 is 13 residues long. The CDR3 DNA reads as TGCAGTGCTAGGCAAGGGGTGAACACTGAAGCTTTCTTT. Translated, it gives CSARQGVNTEAFF.

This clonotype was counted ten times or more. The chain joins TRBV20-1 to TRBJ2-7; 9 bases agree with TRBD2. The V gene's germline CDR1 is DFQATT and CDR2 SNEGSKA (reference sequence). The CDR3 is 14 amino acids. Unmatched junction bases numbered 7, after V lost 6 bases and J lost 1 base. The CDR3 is CSALTSGPSYEQYF. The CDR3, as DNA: TGCAGTGCCTTGACTAGCGGTCCGTCCTACGAGCAGTACTTC.

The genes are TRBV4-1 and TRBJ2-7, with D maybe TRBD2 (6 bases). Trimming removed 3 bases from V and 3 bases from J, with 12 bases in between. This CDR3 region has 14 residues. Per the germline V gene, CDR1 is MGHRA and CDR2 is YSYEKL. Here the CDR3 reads CASSQVIADYEQYF. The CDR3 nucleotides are TGCGCCAGCAGCCAGGTAATAGCGGACTACGAGCAGTACTTC.

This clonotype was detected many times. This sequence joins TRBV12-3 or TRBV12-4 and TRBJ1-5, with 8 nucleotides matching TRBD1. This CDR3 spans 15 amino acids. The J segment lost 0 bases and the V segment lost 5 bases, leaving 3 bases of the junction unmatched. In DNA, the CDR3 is TGTGCCAGCAGTGGACAGGGAAGTAGCAATCAGCCCCAGCATTTT. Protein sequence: CASSGQGSSNQPQHF.

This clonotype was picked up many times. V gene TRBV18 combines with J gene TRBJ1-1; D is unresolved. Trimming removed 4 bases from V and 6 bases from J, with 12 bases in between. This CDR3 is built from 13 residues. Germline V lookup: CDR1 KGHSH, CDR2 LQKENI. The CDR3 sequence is CASSQGSGSEAFF. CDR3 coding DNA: TGTGCCAGCTCACAAGGGTCCGGCTCTGAAGCTTTCTTT.

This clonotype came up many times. The DNA of the CDR3 is TGTGCCAGCAGTTCCTCCGCCTCCTACGAGCAGTACTTC. Its translation: CASSSSASYEQYF. V usage is TRBV27 and J usage is TRBJ2-7; unclear D gene. Germline CDR1 is MNHEY and CDR2 is SMNVEV (reference sequence). The CDR3 has 13 residues. V lost 4 bases to trimming and J lost 0 bases, with 7 bases between them.

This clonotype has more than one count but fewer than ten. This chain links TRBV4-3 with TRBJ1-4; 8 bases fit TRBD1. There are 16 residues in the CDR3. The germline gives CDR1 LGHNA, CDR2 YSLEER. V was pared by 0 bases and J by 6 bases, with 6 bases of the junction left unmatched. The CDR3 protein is CASSQDLRGPDEKLFF. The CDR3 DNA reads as TGCGCCAGCAGCCAAGATCTCAGGGGGCCGGATGAAAAACTGTTTTTT.

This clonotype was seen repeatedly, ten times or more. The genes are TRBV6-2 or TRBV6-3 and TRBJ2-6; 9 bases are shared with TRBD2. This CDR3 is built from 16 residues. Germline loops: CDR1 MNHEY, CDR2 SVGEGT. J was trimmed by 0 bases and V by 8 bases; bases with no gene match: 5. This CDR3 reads CASGGRAFSGANVLTF. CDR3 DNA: TGTGCCAGCGGCGGGAGGGCCTTCTCTGGGGCCAACGTCCTGACTTTC.

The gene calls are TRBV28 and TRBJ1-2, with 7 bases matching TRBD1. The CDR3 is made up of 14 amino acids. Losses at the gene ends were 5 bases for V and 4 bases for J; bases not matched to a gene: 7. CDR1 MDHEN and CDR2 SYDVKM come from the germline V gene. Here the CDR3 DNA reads TGTGCCAGCAGTAACGCGGGACAGCCCTATGGCTACACCTTC. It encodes CASSNAGQPYGYTF.

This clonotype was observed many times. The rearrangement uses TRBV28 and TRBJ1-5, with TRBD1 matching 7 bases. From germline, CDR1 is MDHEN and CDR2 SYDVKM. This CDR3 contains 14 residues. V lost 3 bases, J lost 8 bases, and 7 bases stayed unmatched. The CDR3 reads CASSLGPGGEPQHF. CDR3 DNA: TGTGCCAGCAGTTTGGGGCCAGGGGGGGAGCCCCAGCATTTT.

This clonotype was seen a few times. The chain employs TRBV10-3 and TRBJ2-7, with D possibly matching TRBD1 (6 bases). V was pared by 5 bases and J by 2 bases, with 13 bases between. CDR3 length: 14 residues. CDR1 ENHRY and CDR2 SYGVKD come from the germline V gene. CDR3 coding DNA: TGTGCCATCAGTTCGGACAGTCAGACCTACGAGCAGTACTTC. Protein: CAISSDSQTYEQYF.

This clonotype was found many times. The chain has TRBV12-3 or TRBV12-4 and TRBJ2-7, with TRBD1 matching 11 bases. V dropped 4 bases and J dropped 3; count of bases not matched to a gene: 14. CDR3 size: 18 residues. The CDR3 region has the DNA TGTGCCAGCAGTTCGACGTGGACAGGGGGCATGGAAGACTACGAGCAGTACTTC. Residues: CASSSTWTGGMEDYEQYF.

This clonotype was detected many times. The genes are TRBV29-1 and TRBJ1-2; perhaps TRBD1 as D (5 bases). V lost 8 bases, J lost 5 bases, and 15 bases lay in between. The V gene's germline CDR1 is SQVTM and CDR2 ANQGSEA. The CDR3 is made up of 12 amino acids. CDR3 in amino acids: CSFSDSTYGYTF. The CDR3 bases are TGCAGCTTTAGTGACAGTACTTATGGCTACACCTTC.

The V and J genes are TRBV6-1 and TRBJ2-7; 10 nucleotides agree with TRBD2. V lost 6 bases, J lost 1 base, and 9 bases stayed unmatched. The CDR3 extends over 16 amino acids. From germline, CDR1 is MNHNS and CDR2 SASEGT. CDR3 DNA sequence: TGTGCCAGCAGCGCCCGCCTAGCGGGAGTTTCCTACGAGCAGTACTTC. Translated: CASSARLAGVSYEQYF.

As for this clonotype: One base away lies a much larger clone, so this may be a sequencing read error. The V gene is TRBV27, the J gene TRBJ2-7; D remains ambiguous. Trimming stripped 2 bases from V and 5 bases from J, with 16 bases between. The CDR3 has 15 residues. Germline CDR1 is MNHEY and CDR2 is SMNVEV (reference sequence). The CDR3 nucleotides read TGTGCCAGCAGTTTAAGGAAGGTTCCTGTCGACGAGCAGTACTTC. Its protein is CASSLRKVPVDEQYF.

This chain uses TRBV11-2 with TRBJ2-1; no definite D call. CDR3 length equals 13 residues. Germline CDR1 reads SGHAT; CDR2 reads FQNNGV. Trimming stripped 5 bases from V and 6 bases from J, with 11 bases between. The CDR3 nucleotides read TGTGCCAGCAGCCCCCATCGGGTCAATGAGCAGTTCTTC. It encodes CASSPHRVNEQFF.

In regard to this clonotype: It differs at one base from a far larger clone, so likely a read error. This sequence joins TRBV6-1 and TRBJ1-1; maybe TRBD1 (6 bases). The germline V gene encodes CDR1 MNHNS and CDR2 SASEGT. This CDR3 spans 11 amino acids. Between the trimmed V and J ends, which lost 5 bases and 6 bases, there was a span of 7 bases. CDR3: CASSTGPEAFF. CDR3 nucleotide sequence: TGTGCCAGCAGTACAGGGCCTGAAGCTTTCTTT.

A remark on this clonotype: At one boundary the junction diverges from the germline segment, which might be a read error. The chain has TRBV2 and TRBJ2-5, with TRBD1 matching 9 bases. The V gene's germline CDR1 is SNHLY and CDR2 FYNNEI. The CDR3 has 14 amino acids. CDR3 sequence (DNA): TGTGCCACCAGTGATACAGGGGGCAGAGAGACCCAGTACTTC. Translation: CATSDTGGRETQYF.